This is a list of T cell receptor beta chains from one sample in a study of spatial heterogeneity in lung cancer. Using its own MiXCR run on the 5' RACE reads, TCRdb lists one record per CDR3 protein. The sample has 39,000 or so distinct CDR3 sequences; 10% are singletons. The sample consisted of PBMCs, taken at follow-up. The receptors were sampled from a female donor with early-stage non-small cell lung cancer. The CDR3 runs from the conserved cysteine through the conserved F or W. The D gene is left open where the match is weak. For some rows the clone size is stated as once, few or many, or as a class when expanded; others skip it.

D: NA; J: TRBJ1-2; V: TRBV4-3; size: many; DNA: TGCGCCAGCAGCCAAGATGACGACAGGAACTATGGCTACACCTTC; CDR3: CASSQDDDRNYGYTF
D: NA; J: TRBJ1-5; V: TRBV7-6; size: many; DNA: TGTGCCAGCAGCTGGGAGGCCGGGCCCCATCAGCCCCAGCATTTT; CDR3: CASSWEAGPHQPQHF
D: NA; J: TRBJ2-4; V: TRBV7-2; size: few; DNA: TGTGCCAGCAGCTCCGGGTTGGCCAAAAACATTCAGTACTTC; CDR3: CASSSGLAKNIQYF
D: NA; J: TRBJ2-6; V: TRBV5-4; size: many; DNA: TGTGCCAGCAGCTTCCCCTCTGGGGCCAACGTCCTGACTTTC; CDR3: CASSFPSGANVLTF
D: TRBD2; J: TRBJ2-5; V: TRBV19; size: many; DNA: TGTGCCAGTAGTATGACTAGCGGGGCCCGAGAGACCCAGTACTTC; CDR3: CASSMTSGARETQYF
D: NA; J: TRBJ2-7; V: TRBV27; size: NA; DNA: TGTGCCAGCAGACTAGCTCCTCGTTCCCAGTTCCTCTTC; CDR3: CASRLAPRSQFLF
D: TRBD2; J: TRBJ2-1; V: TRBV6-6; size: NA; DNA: TGTGCCAGCGGGGATCCTAGCGGTGGGGGAAATGAGCAGTTCTTC; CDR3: CASGDPSGGGNEQFF
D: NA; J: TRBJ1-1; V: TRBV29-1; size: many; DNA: TGCAGCGTTCAAAGGGACTTACAACGGGGTGAAGCTTTCTTT; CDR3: CSVQRDLQRGEAFF
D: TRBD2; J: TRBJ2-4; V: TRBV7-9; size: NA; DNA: TGTGCCAGCAGCTTAGGCGGGGGGCTGAACATTCAGTACTTC; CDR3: CASSLGGGLNIQYF
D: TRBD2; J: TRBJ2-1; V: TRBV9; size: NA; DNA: TGTGCCAGCAGCGTAGCTGGGGGAGCGGGGGGCCTGAATGAGCAGTTCTTC; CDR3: CASSVAGGAGGLNEQFF